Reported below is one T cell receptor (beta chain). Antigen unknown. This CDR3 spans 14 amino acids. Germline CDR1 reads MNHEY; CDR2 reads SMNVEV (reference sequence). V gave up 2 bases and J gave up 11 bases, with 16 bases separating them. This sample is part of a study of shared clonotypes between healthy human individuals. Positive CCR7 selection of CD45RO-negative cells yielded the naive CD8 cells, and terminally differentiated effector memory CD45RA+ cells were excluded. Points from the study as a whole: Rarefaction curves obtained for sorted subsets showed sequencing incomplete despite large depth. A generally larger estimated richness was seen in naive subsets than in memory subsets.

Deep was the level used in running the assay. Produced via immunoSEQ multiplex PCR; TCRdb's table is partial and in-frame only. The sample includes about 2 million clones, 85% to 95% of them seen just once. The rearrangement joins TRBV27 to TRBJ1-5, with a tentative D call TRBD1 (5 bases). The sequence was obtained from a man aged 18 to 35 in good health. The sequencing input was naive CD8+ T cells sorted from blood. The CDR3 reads CASSLRGSGETQHF. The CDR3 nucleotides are TGTGCCAGCAGTTTACGGGGGAGCGGGGAAACCCAGCATTTT.